Below are 8 T cell receptor beta chains sequenced from a single sample in a study of cytomegalovirus exposure and HLA in healthy donors. This PCR relied on a set of 60 Vbeta primers and 13 Jbeta primers. Using immunoSEQ multiplex PCR, the repertoire was profiled, and TCRdb retains in-frame clones only, with some absent. The table has under 110,000 clones, 70% to 85% seen once. Input material: PBMCs. These receptors were taken from a boy aged 10-17 years in good health and CMV-seronegative.

V is TRBV27 and J is TRBJ2-2, with D possibly TRBD1 on 6 matching bases. The germline CDR1 and CDR2 sequences are MNHEY and SMNVEV (reference sequence). V was shortened by 3 bases and J by 5 bases, with 16 bases between the two germline ends. The CDR3 covers 16 residues. CDR3 coding DNA: TGTGCCAGCAGTTTTCTGGGACACGGTTCGACCGGGGAGCTGTTTTTT. It encodes CASSFLGHGSTGELFF.

V and J are TRBV7-9 and TRBJ1-5; D is uncertain. This CDR3 has 15 residues. Trimming took 1 base from V and 6 from J, leaving 13 bases between them. CDR1 and CDR2 (germline): SEHNR, FQNEAQ (reference sequence). The CDR3 nucleotides are TGTGCCAGCAGCTTAGGTGAGGGCGAGGGTCAGCCCCAGCATTTT. Translating gives CASSLGEGEGQPQHF.

V gene TRBV6-1 combines with J gene TRBJ1-1, with D unclear. The V end was cut by 6 bases, the J end by 8 bases, with 7 bases between. This CDR3 comprises 10 residues. The V gene's germline CDR1 is MNHNS and CDR2 SASEGT. CDR3: CASRDWEAFF. CDR3 bases: TGTGCCAGCAGGGACTGGGAAGCTTTCTTT.

V gene TRBV11-2 combines with J gene TRBJ2-3, with a tentative D call TRBD2 (5 bases). Looked up from germline, CDR1 is SGHAT and CDR2 is FQNNGV. There are 15 residues in the CDR3. The V end lost 5 bases, the J end lost 5 bases, and 17 bases lay between the germline ends. The CDR3 region is CASSPAVPGIDTQYF. The CDR3 coding sequence is TGTGCCAGCAGCCCAGCGGTCCCCGGGATAGATACGCAGTATTTT.

J is TRBJ1-5 and V is TRBV9, with D possibly TRBD1 on 6 matching bases. Germline V gene data show CDR1 as SGDLS and CDR2 as YYNGEE. This CDR3 comprises 15 residues. Trimming stripped 4 bases from V and 1 base from J, with 12 bases between. Here the CDR3 reads CASSTTGSSNQPQHF. The CDR3 coding sequence is TGTGCCAGCAGCACCACAGGGTCGAGCAATCAGCCCCAGCATTTT.

The chain is built from TRBV4-3 and TRBJ2-2; no definite D call. Germline V gives CDR1 LGHNA, CDR2 YSLEER. The CDR3 length is 15 residues. Trimming shortened V by 1 base and J by 1 base, and 7 bases separated the two germline ends. The CDR3 DNA reads as TGCGCCAGCAGCCAAGTCGTCGGGAACACCGGGGAGCTGTTTTTT. This sequence encodes CASSQVVGNTGELFF.

The chain uses TRBV2 and TRBJ1-1; 9 bases are a match to TRBD1. The J segment lost 3 bases and the V segment lost 8 bases, leaving 4 bases of the junction unmatched. The CDR3 is 13 residues long. CDR1 is SNHLY and CDR2 is FYNNEI in the germline V gene. CDR3 coding DNA: TGTGCCAGCGGTGGGACAGGGCACACTGAAGCTTTCTTT. The encoded protein is CASGGTGHTEAFF.

The genes are TRBV28 and TRBJ2-7, with a weak D call TRBD2 (5 bases). CDR1 is MDHEN, CDR2 SYDVKM, per germline. The CDR3 runs to 13 residues. Trimming shortened V by 7 bases and J by 3 bases, and 13 bases separated the two germline ends. The CDR3 bases are TGTGCCAGCATTGATAGCGCCAACTACGAGCAGTACTTC. Protein: CASIDSANYEQYF.